This T cell receptor beta chain emerged from a study of blood T cell repertoires in COVID-19. Study information: The origin of the acute and convalescent COVID-19 samples was the United States, Italy and Spain. Sample material is recorded as cDNA or gDNA derived from T cells, B-cell-depleted T cells, or PBMCs.

The CDR3 length is 15 residues. The V and J ends lost 2 bases and 3 bases respectively, with 13 bases between them. CDR1 and CDR2 (germline): MNHNS, SASEGT. As processed by the authors: Counts of nucleated cells, estimated from reference gene primer amplification, were obtained. Data came from immunoSEQ multiplex PCR; TCRdb stores just in-frame clones and leaves some out. That table supplies the V and J calls and clone size; D and trimming were determined from the DNA. The data contain some 150,000 clones, just under 85% of them singletons. Sample: peripheral blood. The chain has TRBV6-1 and TRBJ1-2, with no clear D. The clonotype originates from a middle-aged man who had recovered from COVID-19. CDR3 residues: CASSELGSRDYGYTF. The CDR3 nucleotides read TGTGCCAGCAGTGAATTGGGGAGTCGGGACTATGGCTACACCTTC.